This TCR beta chain is drawn from a study of blood T cell repertoires in COVID-19. Study-level information: The United States, Italy and Spain supplied acute and convalescent COVID-19 samples. The analysed material was cDNA or gDNA that came from T cells, B-cell-depleted T cells, or PBMCs.

Authors' analysis steps: Using reference gene primer amplification, nucleated cell counts were estimated. The method was immunoSEQ multiplex PCR; TCRdb's version includes in-frame clones alone and lacks a portion of them. The V and J calls and the clone size are those of that table, but D and trimming were determined from the DNA. The sample gives approximately 45,000 clones, 70% to 90% of which show up once; over 12% is in the top ten. This CDR3 spans 15 amino acids. In germline, CDR1 is SNHLY, CDR2 FYNNEI. Losses at the gene ends were 5 bases for V and 5 bases for J; bases not matched to a gene: 9.

This TCR derives from a human donor in a cohort sampled during active COVID-19. The sequencing sample was made of peripheral blood. The gene calls are TRBV2 and TRBJ1-2; 9 nucleotides line up with TRBD1. The CDR3 loop reads CASSTNRGQNYGYTF. For the CDR3, the DNA is TGTGCCAGCAGTACCAACAGGGGGCAGAATTATGGCTACACCTTC.